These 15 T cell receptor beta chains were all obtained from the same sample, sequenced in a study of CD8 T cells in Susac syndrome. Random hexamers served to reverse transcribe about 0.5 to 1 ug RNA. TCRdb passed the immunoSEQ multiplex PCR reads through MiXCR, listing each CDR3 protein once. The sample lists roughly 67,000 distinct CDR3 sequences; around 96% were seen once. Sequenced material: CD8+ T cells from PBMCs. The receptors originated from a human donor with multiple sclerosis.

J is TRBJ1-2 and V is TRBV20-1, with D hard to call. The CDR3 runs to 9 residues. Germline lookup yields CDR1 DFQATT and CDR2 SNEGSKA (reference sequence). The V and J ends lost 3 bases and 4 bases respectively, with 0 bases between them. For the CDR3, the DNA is TGCAGTGCTAGCTATGGCTACACCTTC. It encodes CSASYGYTF.

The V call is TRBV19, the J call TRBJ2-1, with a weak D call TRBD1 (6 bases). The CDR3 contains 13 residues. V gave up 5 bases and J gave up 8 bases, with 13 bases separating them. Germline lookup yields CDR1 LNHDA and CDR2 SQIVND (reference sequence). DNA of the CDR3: TGTGCCAGTAGTTCCCAGGGGTGGGATGAGCAGTTCTTC. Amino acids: CASSSQGWDEQFF.

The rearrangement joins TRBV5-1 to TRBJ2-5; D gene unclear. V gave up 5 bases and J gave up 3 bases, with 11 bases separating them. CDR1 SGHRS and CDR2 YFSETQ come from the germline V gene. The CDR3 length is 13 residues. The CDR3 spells CASSPRLEETQYF. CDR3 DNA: TGCGCCAGCAGTCCCCGGCTGGAAGAGACCCAGTACTTC.

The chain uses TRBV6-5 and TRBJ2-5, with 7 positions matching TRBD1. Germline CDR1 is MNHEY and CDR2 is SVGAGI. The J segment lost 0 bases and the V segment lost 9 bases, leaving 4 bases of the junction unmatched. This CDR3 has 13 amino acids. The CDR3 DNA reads TGTGCCAGTAACAGGGGACACCAAGAGACCCAGTACTTC. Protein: CASNRGHQETQYF.

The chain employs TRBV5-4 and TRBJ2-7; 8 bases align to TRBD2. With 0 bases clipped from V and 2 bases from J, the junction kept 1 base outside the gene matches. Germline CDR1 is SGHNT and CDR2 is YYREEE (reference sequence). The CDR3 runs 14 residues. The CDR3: CASSLEAGAYEQYF. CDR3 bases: TGTGCCAGCAGCTTGGAAGCGGGAGCCTACGAGCAGTACTTC.

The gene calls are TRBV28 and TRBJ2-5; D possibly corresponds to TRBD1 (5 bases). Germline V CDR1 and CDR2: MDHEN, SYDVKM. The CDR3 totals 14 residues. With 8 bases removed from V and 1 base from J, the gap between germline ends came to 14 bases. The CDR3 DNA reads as TGTGCCAGCTGTTCCAGGGCCGCCCAAGAGACCCAGTACTTC. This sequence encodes CASCSRAAQETQYF.

The DNA of the CDR3 is TGTGCCAGCAGTTACTCGAAGGGTCAGGACAGGCTAAACTATGGCTACACCTTC. This sequence encodes CASSYSKGQDRLNYGYTF. The chain links TRBV6-5 to TRBJ1-2; 7 nucleotides agree with TRBD1. In germline, CDR1 is MNHEY, CDR2 SVGAGI. The CDR3 is 18 amino acids. The V and J ends lost 0 bases and 2 bases, in that order; junction bases with no gene match: 12.

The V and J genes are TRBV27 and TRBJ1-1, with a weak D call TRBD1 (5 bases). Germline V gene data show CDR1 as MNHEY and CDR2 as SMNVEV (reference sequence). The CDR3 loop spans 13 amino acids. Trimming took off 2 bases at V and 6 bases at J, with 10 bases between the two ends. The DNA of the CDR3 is TGTGCCAGCAGTTTAGTGGGGGGTCCTGAAGCTTTCTTT. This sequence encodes CASSLVGGPEAFF.

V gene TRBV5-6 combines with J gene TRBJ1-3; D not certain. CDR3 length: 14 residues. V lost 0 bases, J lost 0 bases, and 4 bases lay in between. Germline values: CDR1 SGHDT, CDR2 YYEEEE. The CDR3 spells CASSLGSSGNTIYF. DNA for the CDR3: TGTGCCAGCAGCTTGGGTAGCTCTGGAAACACCATATATTTT. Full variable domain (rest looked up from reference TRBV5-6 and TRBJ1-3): DAGVTQSPTHLIKTRGQQVTLRCSPKSGHDTVSWYQQALGQGPQFIFQYYEEEERQRGNFPDRFSGHQFPNYSSELNVNALLLGDSALYLCASSLGSSGNTIYFGEGSWLTVV.

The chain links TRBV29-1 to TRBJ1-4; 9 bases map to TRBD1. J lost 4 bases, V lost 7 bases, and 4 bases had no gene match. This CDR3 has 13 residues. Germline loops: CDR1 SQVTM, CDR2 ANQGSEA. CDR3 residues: CSGGTGSNEKLFF. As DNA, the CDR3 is TGCAGCGGGGGGACAGGGAGTAATGAAAAACTGTTTTTT.

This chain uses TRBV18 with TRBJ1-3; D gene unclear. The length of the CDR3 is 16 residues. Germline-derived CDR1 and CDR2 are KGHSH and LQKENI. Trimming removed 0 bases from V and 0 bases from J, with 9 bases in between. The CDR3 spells CASSPPAGISGNTIYF. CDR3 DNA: TGTGCCAGCTCACCACCGGCAGGAATCTCTGGAAACACCATATATTTT. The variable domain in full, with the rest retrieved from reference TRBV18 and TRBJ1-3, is NAGVMQNPRHLVRRRGQEARLRCSPMKGHSHVYWYRQLPEEGLKFMVYLQKENIIDESGMPKERFSAEFPKEGPSILRIQQVVRGDSAAYFCASSPPAGISGNTIYFGEGSWLTVV.

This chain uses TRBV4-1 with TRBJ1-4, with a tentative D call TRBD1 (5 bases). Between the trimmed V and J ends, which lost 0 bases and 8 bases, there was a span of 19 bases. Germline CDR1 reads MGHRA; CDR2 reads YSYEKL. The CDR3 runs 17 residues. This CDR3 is CASSQDPRQGGGEKLFF. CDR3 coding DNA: TGCGCCAGCAGCCAAGATCCCCGGCAGGGAGGTGGGGAAAAACTGTTTTTT.

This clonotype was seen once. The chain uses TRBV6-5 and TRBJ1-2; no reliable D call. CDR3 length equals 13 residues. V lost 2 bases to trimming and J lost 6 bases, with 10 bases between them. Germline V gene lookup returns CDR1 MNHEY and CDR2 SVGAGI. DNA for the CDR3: TGTGCCAGCAGTTACGACGGAATTGATGGCTACACCTTC. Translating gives CASSYDGIDGYTF.

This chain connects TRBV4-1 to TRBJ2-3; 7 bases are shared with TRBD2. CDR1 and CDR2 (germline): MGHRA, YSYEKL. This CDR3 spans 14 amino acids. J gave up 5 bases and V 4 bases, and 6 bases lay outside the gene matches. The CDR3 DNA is TGCGCCAGCAGCCTCACGCGCGGGGGAGATACGCAGTATTTT. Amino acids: CASSLTRGGDTQYF.

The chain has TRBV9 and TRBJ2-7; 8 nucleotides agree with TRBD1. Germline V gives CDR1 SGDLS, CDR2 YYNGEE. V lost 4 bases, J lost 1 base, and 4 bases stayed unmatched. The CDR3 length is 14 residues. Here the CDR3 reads CASSPGQASYEQYF. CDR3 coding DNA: TGTGCCAGCAGCCCGGGACAGGCTTCCTACGAGCAGTACTTC.